This passage covers 5 T cell receptor beta chains from one sample sequenced in a study of blood T cell repertoires in COVID-19. TCRdb keeps only in-frame clones here, not all; method: immunoSEQ multiplex PCR. The data show more than 200,000 clones, around 80% seen once. Sequenced input: peripheral blood. The receptors were sampled from a man aged 55 to 69 with acute or convalescent COVID-19.

The chain combines TRBV5-1 with TRBJ1-2; tentative D call: TRBD1 (5 bases). The length of the CDR3 is 16 residues. CDR1 is SGHRS and CDR2 is YFSETQ in the germline V gene. The V gene lost 5 bases and the J gene lost 3 bases, with 20 bases spanning the gap. The DNA for the CDR3 is TGCGCCAGCAGAAGTCTAGGGTCAGGGAAAGACTATGGCTACACCTTC. It specifies CASRSLGSGKDYGYTF.

The chain employs TRBV18 and TRBJ1-6; the D gene is possibly TRBD1 (6 bases). Trimming cost V 2 bases and J 6 bases, with 8 bases left between them. Germline V lookup: CDR1 KGHSH, CDR2 LQKENI. The CDR3 has 14 residues. DNA for the CDR3: TGTGCCAGCTCACCAGGGGGCCTTAATTCACCCCTCCACTTT. Residues: CASSPGGLNSPLHF. Full variable domain (remainder filled in from reference TRBV18 and TRBJ1-6): NAGVMQNPRHLVRRRGQEARLRCSPMKGHSHVYWYRQLPEEGLKFMVYLQKENIIDESGMPKERFSAEFPKEGPSILRIQQVVRGDSAAYFCASSPGGLNSPLHFGNGTRLTVT.

V usage is TRBV19 and J usage is TRBJ2-5; tentative D call: TRBD2 (6 bases). CDR3 length equals 14 residues. Trimming left V 8 bases short and J 0 bases short, with 13 bases between. The germline V gene has CDR1 LNHDA and CDR2 SQIVND (reference sequence). Here the CDR3 reads CASGWGEYQETQYF. The CDR3 bases are TGTGCCAGTGGGTGGGGGGAGTACCAAGAGACCCAGTACTTC.

This clone was observed a few times. The rearrangement joins TRBV4-2 to TRBJ1-1, with a tentative D call TRBD1 (6 bases). The CDR3 covers 14 residues. V was pared by 3 bases and J by 1 base, with 9 bases between. Germline V gives CDR1 LGHNA, CDR2 YNFKEQ. The CDR3 bases are TGTGCCAGCAGCCACGGACAGCAGAACACTGAAGCTTTCTTT. Translating it yields CASSHGQQNTEAFF.

The chain links TRBV28 to TRBJ1-5, with 9 positions matching TRBD1. Germline CDR1 and CDR2: MDHEN and SYDVKM. The CDR3 covers 15 residues. J lost 6 bases, V lost 5 bases, and 8 bases had no gene match. CDR3: CASSPQDRGAQPQHF. CDR3 coding DNA: TGTGCCAGCAGTCCCCAAGACAGGGGGGCTCAGCCCCAGCATTTT.